This T cell receptor (beta chain) was obtained from a study of T cell repertoires in cytomegalovirus infection. Study outcomes and limitations: Summed frequency of shared TCR beta families picked out CMV carriers who also had the relevant HLA.

TCRdb re-analysed the reads in MiXCR, keeping a single row per CDR3 protein. The sample consists of a few hundred thousand distinct CDR3 sequences, 20% to 25% of them appearing once. The CDR3 is 14 residues long. Germline CDR1 MNHNS, CDR2 SASEGT. V dropped 5 bases and J dropped 6 bases, with 17 bases sitting between them. A few counts support this clonotype. As yet, its antigen is unknown. This specimen consisted of cultured PBMCs, obtained from culture after CMV antigen stimulation. This sequence was found in a human donor in good health (CMV status not recorded). Some clones in this sample may be carry-over from other donors' samples. The chain uses TRBV6-1 and TRBJ2-7; D may be TRBD2 (7 bases). The chain's CDR3 is CASSFYWGGREQYF. The CDR3 DNA follows: TGTGCCAGCAGTTTTTATTGGGGGGGGCGCGAGCAGTACTTC.